This TCR beta chain was identified during a study of T cell changes during pregnancy in multiple sclerosis (dated by TCRdb to the late 2010s). Regarding the research as a whole: In women with multiple sclerosis, the researchers looked at how the T cell repertoire shifted as pregnancy progressed.

Reading the germline V gene gives CDR1 WSHSY and CDR2 SAAADI. V is pared back by 7 bases and J by 8 bases, with 21 bases lying between the germline termini. The CDR3, from cysteine to phenylalanine, totals 15 residues. The retained sequence is limited to the CDR3, 45 bases, with the frame set at the first base. Concerning this clone itself: Its cognate antigen has yet to be identified. Per-nucleotide qualities are absent, and no much larger clonotype sits a single base away.

Receptor amplification or capture employed the immunoSEQ multiplex PCR assay. The table was pulled from immuneACCESS by TCRdb, which kept in-frame rearrangements only. Such tables lose some clones; where checked, under half of the loss comes from unresolved V genes, and the rest has no known cause. This sample gives about 36,000 clones in total; approximately 92% of them show up just once. The top ten constitute 1.2% of the sample. The rearrangement combines TRBV10-2 with TRBJ2-1; a confident D gene designation cannot be given. Specimen: PBMCs (not recorded whether the cells were cultured). The TCR comes from a female donor with multiple sclerosis, enrolled in a pregnancy study. Read as DNA, the sequence is TGCGCCAGCATCCTTAACTCCCTAGGGAACCATGAGCAGTTCTTC. It is translated as CASILNSLGNHEQFF.